What follows are 4 T cell receptor beta chains derived from one specimen sequenced in a study of blood T cells in healthy people across ages. Next came a second PCR, run for roughly 6 to 11 cycles, which used a sample-barcoded 5' primer along with a J-beta primer mix. TCRdb recomputed calls from the 5' RACE reads with MiXCR, one row per CDR3 protein. The sample gives hundreds of thousands of distinct CDR3 sequences, less than 30% of which show up once; approximately 28% is in the top ten. Sequences were obtained from blood. The receptors derive from a woman in her 70s in good health.

This clonotype has a handful of counts. For the CDR3, the DNA is TGTGCCAGCAGCCAGCCGGGACTAGCTTACGAGCAGTACTTC. Its protein product is CASSQPGLAYEQYF. V and J are TRBV7-2 and TRBJ2-7, with 9 bases lining up with TRBD2. Germline CDR1 is SGHTA and CDR2 is FQGNSA. The CDR3 is 14 residues long. The V and J ends lost 5 bases and 4 bases, in that order; junction bases with no gene match: 6.

This clonotype was seen a handful of times. The chain combines TRBV23-1 with TRBJ1-3; D is undetermined. TRBV23-1 is treated as an ORF (open reading frame) with a function not yet certain. The CDR3 runs 16 residues. Trimming pared 3 bases from V and 0 bases from J, leaving 12 bases between. The CDR3 DNA reads TGCGCCAGCAGTCAGCTCCGCTGGGTCTCTGGAAACACCATATATTTT. Its translation is CASSQLRWVSGNTIYF.

The V and J genes are TRBV28 and TRBJ2-5; D not certain. The end of the DNA fits TRBJ2-7 better, so the J call may be wrong. This CDR3 comprises 12 residues. Germline lookup yields CDR1 MDHEN and CDR2 SYDVKM. In DNA, the CDR3 is TGTGCCAGCAGTTTACGGGTTGGCGAGCAGTACTTC. Its translation is CASSLRVGEQYF.

This sequence joins TRBV29-1 and TRBJ2-2; no definite D call. CDR1 is SQVTM, CDR2 ANQGSEA, per germline. The CDR3 has 11 amino acids. V lost 1 base to trimming and J lost 13 bases, with 10 bases between them. The CDR3 sequence: CSVEVTARLFF. DNA of the CDR3: TGCAGCGTTGAAGTCACCGCCAGGCTGTTTTTT.